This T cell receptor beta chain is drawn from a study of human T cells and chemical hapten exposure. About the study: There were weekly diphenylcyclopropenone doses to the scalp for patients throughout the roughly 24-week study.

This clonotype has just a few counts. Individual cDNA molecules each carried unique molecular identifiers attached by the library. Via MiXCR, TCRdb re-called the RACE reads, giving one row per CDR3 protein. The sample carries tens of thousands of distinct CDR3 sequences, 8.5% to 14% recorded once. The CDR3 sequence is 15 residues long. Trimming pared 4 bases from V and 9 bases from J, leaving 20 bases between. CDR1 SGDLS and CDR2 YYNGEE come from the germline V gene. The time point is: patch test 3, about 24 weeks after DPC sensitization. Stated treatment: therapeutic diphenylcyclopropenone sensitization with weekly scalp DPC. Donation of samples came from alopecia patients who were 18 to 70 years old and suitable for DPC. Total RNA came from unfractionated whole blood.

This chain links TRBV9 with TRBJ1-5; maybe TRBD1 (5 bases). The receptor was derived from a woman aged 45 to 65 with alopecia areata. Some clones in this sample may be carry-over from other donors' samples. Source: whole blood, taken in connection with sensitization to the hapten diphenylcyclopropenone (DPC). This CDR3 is CASSPAGTSMAPQHF. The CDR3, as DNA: TGTGCCAGCAGCCCCGCCGGGACCTCGATGGCGCCCCAGCATTTT. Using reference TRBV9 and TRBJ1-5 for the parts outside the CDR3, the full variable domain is DSGVTQTPKHLITATGQRVTLRCSPRSGDLSVYWYQQSLDQGLQFLIQYYNGEERAKGNILERFSAQQFPDLHSELNLSSLELGDSALYFCASSPAGTSMAPQHFGDGTRLSIL.